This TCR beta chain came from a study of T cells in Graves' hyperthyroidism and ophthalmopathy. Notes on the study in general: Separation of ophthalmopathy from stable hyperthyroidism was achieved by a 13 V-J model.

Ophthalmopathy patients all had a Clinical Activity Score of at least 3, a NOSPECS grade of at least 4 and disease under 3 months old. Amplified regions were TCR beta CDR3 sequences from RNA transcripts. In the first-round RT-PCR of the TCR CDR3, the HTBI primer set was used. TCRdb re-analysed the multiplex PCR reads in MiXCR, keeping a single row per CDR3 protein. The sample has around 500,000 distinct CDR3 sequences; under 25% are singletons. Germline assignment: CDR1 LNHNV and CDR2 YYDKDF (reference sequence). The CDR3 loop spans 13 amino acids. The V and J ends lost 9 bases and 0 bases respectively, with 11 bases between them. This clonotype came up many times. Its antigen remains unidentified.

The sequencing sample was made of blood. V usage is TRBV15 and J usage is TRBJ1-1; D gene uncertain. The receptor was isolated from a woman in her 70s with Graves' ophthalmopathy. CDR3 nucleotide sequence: TGTGCCACTTCCACCCCGGTGAACACTGAAGCTTTCTTT. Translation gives CATSTPVNTEAFF.